This TCR beta chain was retrieved from a study of chemoradiotherapy in HPV16-positive cancers. This clone was counted only a few times. Assay: immunoSEQ multiplex PCR; the TCRdb copy retains only in-frame clones and omits some. The sample has around 16,000 clones; 60% to 80% are singletons. The V end was cut by 6 bases, the J end by 6 bases, with 8 bases between. Germline V gene lookup returns CDR1 ENHRY and CDR2 SYGVKD. The CDR3 length is 11 residues. The receptor was isolated from a human donor with HPV-associated anogenital cancer. Collection of the sample occurred from a patient who underwent chemoradiotherapy. This chain joins TRBV10-3 and TRBJ1-1; a possible D gene is TRBD1 (5 bases). The CDR3 reads CAIRQGSEAFF. The CDR3 DNA reads TGTGCCATCAGGCAGGGCTCTGAAGCTTTCTTT.